These T cell receptor beta chains were read from a single sample in a study of CD8+ T cells in alopecia areata. Clones were read by immunoSEQ multiplex PCR, and TCRdb kept only the in-frame ones, dropping some. The table has approximately 170,000 clones, approximately 60% seen once; the top ten hold roughly 0.7%. Specimen: CD4+ T cells sorted from blood, collected at week 4, from a patient treated with tofacitinib. The receptors shown here come from a human donor with alopecia areata. The conserved cysteine and the conserved F or W are not part of the CDR3 here. Fields, in order: J gene, V gene, CDR3 protein.

j_call: TRBJ1-5
v_call: TRBV30
cdr3_aa: AWRSRDNQPQH

j_call: TRBJ2-1
v_call: TRBV25-1
cdr3_aa: ASSGGGQAPRDNEQF

j_call: TRBJ2-1
v_call: TRBV7-2
cdr3_aa: ASSLSGGSYNEQF

j_call: TRBJ1-3
v_call: TRBV4-1
cdr3_aa: ASSGTGFSGNTIY

j_call: TRBJ1-1
v_call: TRBV30
cdr3_aa: AWSQGRDTEAF

j_call: TRBJ1-3
v_call: TRBV5-6
cdr3_aa: ASSPARANTIY

j_call: TRBJ2-5
v_call: TRBV7-2
cdr3_aa: ASGSWISGSSFETQY

j_call: TRBJ1-2
v_call: TRBV30
cdr3_aa: AWSVPGQSFNYGYT

j_call: TRBJ2-7
v_call: TRBV5-4
cdr3_aa: ASRSTGSYEQY

j_call: TRBJ2-5
v_call: TRBV2
cdr3_aa: ASSSGLAGTRGETQY

j_call: TRBJ1-5
v_call: TRBV30
cdr3_aa: AWSGMGEGPQH

j_call: TRBJ2-1
v_call: TRBV2
cdr3_aa: ASSSDRVFEQF

j_call: TRBJ2-1
v_call: TRBV5-1
cdr3_aa: ASSITSSSYNEQF

j_call: TRBJ2-1
v_call: TRBV5-1
cdr3_aa: ASSLTSGIDEQF

j_call: TRBJ2-1
v_call: TRBV7-9
cdr3_aa: ASSLVTGTGGKNEQF

j_call: TRBJ1-1
v_call: TRBV2
cdr3_aa: ASGFTEAF

j_call: TRBJ2-1
v_call: TRBV4-2
cdr3_aa: ASSQENPRPHEQF

j_call: TRBJ2-2
v_call: TRBV30
cdr3_aa: AWDGTSGGELF

j_call: TRBJ2-7
v_call: TRBV30
cdr3_aa: AWSLAGPYEQY

j_call: TRBJ2-1
v_call: TRBV15
cdr3_aa: ATSDPGLAYNEQF

j_call: TRBJ2-1
v_call: TRBV28
cdr3_aa: ASRAGGIYEQF

j_call: TRBJ1-2
v_call: TRBV4-2
cdr3_aa: ASSQSPGQGHYT

j_call: TRBJ2-5
v_call: TRBV5-1
cdr3_aa: ASSLGGARQETQY

j_call: TRBJ2-4
v_call: TRBV28
cdr3_aa: ASSSTIQY

j_call: TRBJ2-7
v_call: TRBV7-2
cdr3_aa: ASSPGGHLSYEQY

j_call: TRBJ1-2
v_call: TRBV30
cdr3_aa: AWRQTGLYGYT